This T cell receptor beta chain is drawn from a study of blood T cells in healthy people across ages. Study-wide results and limits: The recorded TCR beta diversity per million T cells decreased in a roughly linear manner with age.

About this clonotype itself: What it binds is unknown.

It was with a sample-barcoded 5' primer and a J-beta primer mix that a second PCR of roughly 7 to 12 cycles was run. TCRdb fed the 5' RACE reads into MiXCR, producing one record per CDR3 protein. In the table there are under 1,100,000 distinct CDR3 sequences, about 23% of which are singletons. Germline lookup yields CDR1 MDHEN and CDR2 SYDVKM. V gave up 5 bases and J gave up 3 bases; unmatched junction bases: 6. The CDR3 is made up of 14 amino acids. The same data also contributed to another study, on T cells of mothers and their children.

This receptor was obtained from a girl aged 2-10 years in good health. Material for sequencing was blood. The rearrangement uses TRBV28 and TRBJ1-2, with TRBD1 matching 7 bases. The CDR3 region has the DNA TGTGCCAGCAGTCCGGGACAGACTTACTATGGCTACACCTTC. Translated: CASSPGQTYYGYTF.